This is a list of T cell receptor beta chains from one sample in a study of cytomegalovirus exposure and HLA in healthy donors. TCRdb's copy holds only in-frame clones and misses some; the assay was immunoSEQ multiplex PCR. This sample has about 140,000 clones; about 86% occur once, and the top ten carry approximately 8.5%. Material for sequencing was PBMCs. The receptors originated from a woman younger than 30 in good health and CMV-seropositive. The CDR3 runs from the conserved cysteine through the conserved F or W. A D gene is named only where the DNA matches it firmly. Some rows have no size entry. The others give once, few or many, or a class for an expanded clone.

j_gene: TRBJ1-6; v_gene: TRBV10-1; abundance: few; d_gene: TRBD1; CDR3aa: CASSPGQGVSPLHF; CDR3nt: TGCGCCAGCAGCCCGGGACAGGGGGTTTCACCCCTCCACTTT
j_gene: TRBJ1-2; v_gene: TRBV27; abundance: -; d_gene: -; CDR3aa: CASSLYGTGQLYGYTF; CDR3nt: TGTGCCAGCAGTTTATATGGTACAGGGCAGCTCTACGGCTACACCTTC
j_gene: TRBJ2-7; v_gene: TRBV9; abundance: -; d_gene: -; CDR3aa: CASSGSIGAYEQYF; CDR3nt: TGTGCCAGCAGTGGTAGTATAGGGGCTTACGAGCAGTACTTC
j_gene: TRBJ1-1; v_gene: TRBV9; abundance: -; d_gene: TRBD1; CDR3aa: CASSPTGVTEAFF; CDR3nt: TGTGCCAGCAGCCCAACAGGGGTCACTGAAGCTTTCTTT
j_gene: TRBJ1-5; v_gene: TRBV4-2; abundance: -; d_gene: TRBD1; CDR3aa: CASSQRGLSQPQHF; CDR3nt: TGTGCCAGCAGCCAAAGGGGGCTAAGTCAGCCCCAGCATTTT
j_gene: TRBJ2-3; v_gene: TRBV5-1; abundance: -; d_gene: TRBD2; CDR3aa: CASSSIVTSGSSTDTQYF; CDR3nt: TGCGCCAGCAGCTCGATAGTGACTAGCGGGTCTAGCACAGATACGCAGTATTTT
j_gene: TRBJ2-1; v_gene: TRBV10-2; abundance: -; d_gene: -; CDR3aa: CASSQFRDSNEQFF; CDR3nt: TGCGCCAGCAGTCAGTTCCGGGACTCCAATGAGCAGTTCTTC
j_gene: TRBJ2-1; v_gene: TRBV11-3; abundance: few; d_gene: -; CDR3aa: CASSLAAYNEQFF; CDR3nt: TGTGCCAGCAGCTTGGCAGCCTACAATGAGCAGTTCTTC
j_gene: TRBJ1-1; v_gene: TRBV7-3; abundance: -; d_gene: -; CDR3aa: CASSLNRVNTEAFF; CDR3nt: TGTGCCAGCAGCTTAAATCGGGTGAACACTGAAGCTTTCTTT
j_gene: TRBJ1-1; v_gene: TRBV9; abundance: once; d_gene: TRBD1; CDR3aa: CASAPGGATEAFF; CDR3nt: TGTGCCAGCGCCCCAGGGGGCGCAACAGAGGCTTTCTTT
j_gene: TRBJ2-3; v_gene: TRBV6-5; abundance: -; d_gene: -; CDR3aa: CASRRQGTDTQYF; CDR3nt: TGTGCCAGCAGGCGACAGGGCACAGATACGCAGTATTTT
j_gene: TRBJ2-5; v_gene: TRBV4-3; abundance: few; d_gene: TRBD1; CDR3aa: CASSQEGTGGETQYF; CDR3nt: TGCGCCAGCAGCCAAGAAGGGACAGGGGGGGAGACCCAGTACTTC
j_gene: TRBJ1-5; v_gene: TRBV15; abundance: -; d_gene: TRBD1; CDR3aa: CATSDRGHNQPQHF; CDR3nt: TGTGCCACCAGCGACAGGGGGCACAATCAGCCCCAGCATTTT
j_gene: TRBJ2-7; v_gene: TRBV5-1; abundance: once; d_gene: -; CDR3aa: CASSLQTRSYEQYF; CDR3nt: TGCGCCAGCAGCTTGCAGACTAGAAGCTACGAGCAGTACTTC
j_gene: TRBJ1-6; v_gene: TRBV28; abundance: -; d_gene: TRBD1; CDR3aa: CASRSGTGGYNSPLHF; CDR3nt: TGTGCCAGCAGATCCGGGACAGGGGGCTATAATTCACCCCTCCACTTT
j_gene: TRBJ2-1; v_gene: TRBV27; abundance: -; d_gene: -; CDR3aa: CASSGMLEGEQFF; CDR3nt: TGTGCCAGCAGCGGGATGTTAGAGGGTGAGCAGTTCTTC
j_gene: TRBJ2-4; v_gene: TRBV28; abundance: -; d_gene: -; CDR3aa: CASSFRVAHIQYF; CDR3nt: TGTGCCAGCAGTTTCAGGGTGGCGCACATTCAGTACTTC
j_gene: TRBJ2-7; v_gene: TRBV30; abundance: few; d_gene: -; CDR3aa: CAWSPKTYEQYF; CDR3nt: TGTGCCTGGAGTCCAAAAACCTACGAGCAGTACTTC
j_gene: TRBJ2-7; v_gene: TRBV10-1; abundance: few; d_gene: -; CDR3aa: CASREPDRPHEQYF; CDR3nt: TGCGCCAGCAGGGAACCCGACAGACCCCACGAGCAGTACTTC
j_gene: TRBJ2-1; v_gene: TRBV27; abundance: -; d_gene: -; CDR3aa: CASSLSGRGLTYNEQFF; CDR3nt: TGTGCCAGCAGTTTATCGGGTAGGGGACTGACCTACAATGAGCAGTTCTTC
j_gene: TRBJ1-6; v_gene: TRBV2; abundance: -; d_gene: -; CDR3aa: CASSKEGFSPLHF; CDR3nt: TGTGCCAGCAGTAAGGAGGGGTTCTCACCCCTCCACTTT
j_gene: TRBJ1-2; v_gene: TRBV19; abundance: -; d_gene: -; CDR3aa: CASSIPAEGGYTF; CDR3nt: TGTGCCAGTAGTATACCCGCCGAGGGAGGCTACACCTTC
j_gene: TRBJ2-7; v_gene: TRBV29-1; abundance: -; d_gene: TRBD2; CDR3aa: CSVEGTSGSYEQYF; CDR3nt: TGCAGCGTTGAAGGGACTAGCGGGTCCTACGAGCAGTACTTC
j_gene: TRBJ1-5; v_gene: TRBV7-9; abundance: -; d_gene: TRBD1; CDR3aa: CASSFQGAGNQPQHF; CDR3nt: TGTGCCAGCAGCTTCCAGGGGGCTGGCAATCAGCCCCAGCATTTT
j_gene: TRBJ1-3; v_gene: TRBV5-1; abundance: few; d_gene: -; CDR3aa: CASSLGGDSTIYF; CDR3nt: TGCGCCAGCAGCTTGGGCGGGGATTCAACCATATATTTT
j_gene: TRBJ2-1; v_gene: TRBV11-3; abundance: -; d_gene: -; CDR3aa: CASSLAPGSGEQFF; CDR3nt: TGTGCCAGCAGCTTGGCCCCTGGGTCGGGTGAGCAGTTCTTC
j_gene: TRBJ2-7; v_gene: TRBV18; abundance: -; d_gene: -; CDR3aa: CASSPGAPYEQYF; CDR3nt: TGTGCCAGCTCCCCAGGGGCGCCCTACGAGCAGTACTTC
j_gene: TRBJ2-7; v_gene: TRBV6-1; abundance: -; d_gene: TRBD1; CDR3aa: CATTRQGVTYEQYF; CDR3nt: TGTGCCACCACCCGACAGGGGGTTACCTACGAGCAGTACTTC
j_gene: TRBJ1-2; v_gene: TRBV6-1; abundance: -; d_gene: -; CDR3aa: CASSKTGNYGYTF; CDR3nt: TGTGCCAGCAGTAAAACAGGGAACTATGGCTACACCTTC